This T cell receptor beta chain was sequenced during a study of radiotherapy plus CTLA-4 blockade in lung cancer. Using immunoSEQ multiplex PCR, the repertoire was profiled, and TCRdb retains in-frame clones only, with some absent. This table has more than 95,000 clones, about 83% appearing once. The germline CDR1 and CDR2 sequences are MGHDK and SYGVNS. The CDR3 totals 15 residues. J was trimmed by 6 bases and V by 6 bases; bases with no gene match: 9. The chain couples TRBV25-1 to TRBJ2-1; TRBD1 aligns across 9 bases. This receptor was obtained from a human donor with non-small cell lung cancer who had a partial response to radiotherapy plus ipilimumab. This sample comprised peripheral blood, obtained from a patient treated with radiotherapy plus ipilimumab. As DNA, the CDR3 is TGTGCCAGCAGCCGTCCCGGGACAGGGTTCAATGAGCAGTTCTTC. Protein sequence: CASSRPGTGFNEQFF.